This is a list of T cell receptor beta chains from one sample in a study of blood T cell repertoires in COVID-19. Only in-frame clones appear in the TCRdb table, and some are missing; sequencing was by immunoSEQ multiplex PCR. The sample consists of around 160,000 clones, around 87% of them appearing once. Sequencing input: peripheral blood. The receptor source for this set is a man aged 18 to 35 with COVID-19, enrolled during active disease. The CDR3 runs from the conserved cysteine through the conserved F or W. Each record gives: J gene, V gene, D gene, clone size, CDR3 length, CDR3 protein, CDR3 DNA. D genes are given only for firm matches. For some rows the clone size is stated as once, few or many, or as a class when expanded; others skip it.

j_call: TRBJ1-2
v_call: TRBV6-5
d_call: -
clone_size: -
cdr3_length: 14
cdr3_aa: CASSRAAVGYGYTF
cdr3_nt: TGTGCCAGCAGTCGGGCAGCGGTAGGCTATGGCTACACCTTC

j_call: TRBJ1-2
v_call: TRBV28
d_call: -
clone_size: once
cdr3_length: 15
cdr3_aa: CASSSLTTANYGYTF
cdr3_nt: TGTGCCAGCAGTTCTTTAACGACAGCGAACTATGGCTACACCTTC

j_call: TRBJ1-2
v_call: TRBV3-1/TRBV3-2
d_call: TRBD1
clone_size: -
cdr3_length: 16
cdr3_aa: CASSQGGTGVNYGYTF
cdr3_nt: TGTGCCAGCAGCCAAGGGGGGACAGGGGTTAACTATGGCTACACCTTC

j_call: TRBJ1-2
v_call: TRBV5-6
d_call: TRBD1
clone_size: -
cdr3_length: 14
cdr3_aa: CASSLTGVLYGYTF
cdr3_nt: TGTGCCAGCAGCCTTACAGGGGTCCTCTATGGCTACACCTTC

j_call: TRBJ1-1
v_call: TRBV27
d_call: TRBD1
clone_size: -
cdr3_length: 14
cdr3_aa: CASSFRQGVEVAFF
cdr3_nt: TGTGCCAGCAGTTTTCGACAGGGGGTAGAGGTAGCTTTCTTT

j_call: TRBJ1-2
v_call: TRBV7-2
d_call: -
clone_size: -
cdr3_length: 13
cdr3_aa: CASSLAQGYGYTF
cdr3_nt: TGTGCCAGCAGCTTAGCTCAGGGCTATGGCTACACCTTC

j_call: TRBJ2-7
v_call: TRBV4-2
d_call: TRBD1
clone_size: -
cdr3_length: 15
cdr3_aa: CASSQEWTGAYEQYF
cdr3_nt: TGTGCCAGCAGCCAAGAATGGACAGGGGCCTACGAGCAGTACTTC

j_call: TRBJ2-2
v_call: TRBV6-1
d_call: -
clone_size: -
cdr3_length: 16
cdr3_aa: CASSESPGDSTGELFF
cdr3_nt: TGTGCCAGCAGTGAATCTCCTGGTGACTCCACCGGGGAGCTGTTTTTT

j_call: TRBJ2-5
v_call: TRBV7-8
d_call: TRBD2
clone_size: once
cdr3_length: 16
cdr3_aa: CASSLALATIQETQYF
cdr3_nt: TGTGCCAGCAGCTTAGCACTAGCGACCATCCAAGAGACCCAGTACTTC

j_call: TRBJ2-7
v_call: TRBV5-4
d_call: -
clone_size: once
cdr3_length: 15
cdr3_aa: CASSLEAGISYEQYF
cdr3_nt: TGTGCCAGCAGCTTGGAGGCGGGGATATCCTACGAGCAGTACTTC

j_call: TRBJ2-1
v_call: TRBV4-2
d_call: -
clone_size: -
cdr3_length: 17
cdr3_aa: CASSQDGEAIPYNEQFF
cdr3_nt: TGTGCCAGCAGCCAAGATGGGGAGGCGATACCCTACAATGAGCAGTTCTTC

j_call: TRBJ1-1
v_call: TRBV5-4
d_call: TRBD1
clone_size: -
cdr3_length: 16
cdr3_aa: CASSPEPDRVNTEAFF
cdr3_nt: TGTGCCAGCAGCCCCGAACCCGACAGGGTGAACACTGAAGCTTTCTTT

j_call: TRBJ1-1
v_call: TRBV21-1
d_call: -
clone_size: -
cdr3_length: 16
cdr3_aa: CASSKEETGGKTEAFF
cdr3_nt: TGTGCCAGCAGCAAAGAGGAGACAGGGGGCAAGACTGAAGCTTTCTTT